Given below is one T cell receptor beta chain in context. Its target is unknown. The CDR3 is 12 amino acids. Germline CDR1 and CDR2: LNHDA and SQIVND (reference sequence). The method was immunoSEQ multiplex PCR; TCRdb's version includes in-frame clones alone and lacks a portion of them. The table has 45,000 or so clones, 90% to 95% seen once. This record comes from a study of T cells in localized non-small cell lung cancer. Overall study results and limits: Adjacent uninvolved lung had the highest clonality, suggesting focused antigen responses. Of the top 100 tumor clones, median around 60 were in adjacent lung, 25 to 35 among its top 100. With higher T cell density in blood came longer overall survival.

This specimen consisted of PBMCs, obtained before any cancer treatment. The source of this sequence is a woman aged 40-70 years with stage II lung adenocarcinoma. This rearrangement joins TRBV19 to TRBJ2-5; D possibly corresponds to TRBD1 (6 bases). Matching the DNA end better, TRBJ2-7 makes the J call doubtful. In DNA, the CDR3 is TGTGCCAGTAGTATAGAAGGGGGCGAGCAGTACTTC. Translating gives CASSIEGGEQYF.